These 12 T cell receptor beta chains came from one sample sequenced in a study of cytomegalovirus exposure and HLA in healthy donors (TCRdb year 2017). Preparation of the library involved the immunoSEQ multiplex PCR assay. Here the immuneACCESS table is served through TCRdb, limited to in-frame sequences with V and J called. Missing clones are a known gap in these copies; in checked studies unresolved V genes cover under half, and the rest lacks a known reason. In this sample the table shows a few hundred thousand clones, approximately 88% of which occur a single time. The ten largest clones capture more than 12% of the sample. The sequenced sample was PBMCs. The source of these receptors is a woman aged 25-40 years in good health and CMV-seropositive.

The V and J genes are TRBV11-3 and TRBJ2-4, with D hard to call. V lost 8 bases and J lost 1, with 6 bases in between. Germline CDR1 reads SGHNT; CDR2 reads YENEEA. CDR3 length: 12 residues. DNA for the CDR3: TGTGCCAGCTCCCCTGCCAAAAACATTCAGTACTTC. It encodes CASSPAKNIQYF.

CDR3 nucleotide sequence: TGTGCCAGCAGCTTAACGGGTCAGCGGGACAATGAGCAGTTCTTC. It yields the protein CASSLTGQRDNEQFF. The chain uses TRBV11-2 and TRBJ2-1; maybe TRBD2 (6 bases). Germline loops: CDR1 SGHAT, CDR2 FQNNGV. Trimming left V 2 bases short and J 5 bases short, with 13 bases between. This CDR3 is 15 amino acids long.

This chain links TRBV27 with TRBJ2-5; TRBD1 agrees at 8 bases. After removal of 8 bases from V and 4 bases from J, the junction contained 6 bases not matched to a gene. The germline CDR1 and CDR2 sequences are MNHEY and SMNVEV (reference sequence). This CDR3 has 13 residues. CDR3 sequence (DNA): TGTGCCAGCCAACGACAGGGGATAGAGACCCAGTACTTC. Translation: CASQRQGIETQYF.

The CDR3 region has the DNA TGTGCCAGCAGTTTAGTGAGGGGGAGCTATGGCTACACCTTC. Residues: CASSLVRGSYGYTF. The chain combines TRBV27 with TRBJ1-2; perhaps TRBD1 as D (6 bases). V was trimmed by 2 bases and J by 4 bases, leaving 11 bases between them. This CDR3 has 14 residues. Germline lookup yields CDR1 MNHEY and CDR2 SMNVEV (reference sequence).

This clone was picked up a small number of times. The chain employs TRBV10-1 and TRBJ1-2, with D maybe TRBD1 (6 bases). This CDR3 is 13 amino acids long. Germline V lookup: CDR1 WNHNN, CDR2 SYGVQD (reference sequence). V gave up 3 bases and J gave up 7 bases, with 12 bases separating them. The CDR3 DNA sequence: TGCGCCAGCAGTGAACGGCAGGGGCTTGGCTACACCTTC. The encoded protein is CASSERQGLGYTF.

J is TRBJ2-3 and V is TRBV5-1; 8 bases are shared with TRBD2. In germline, CDR1 is SGHRS, CDR2 YFSETQ. V dropped 4 bases and J dropped 0; count of bases not matched to a gene: 10. This CDR3 region has 17 residues. Written as DNA, the CDR3 is TGCGCCAGCAGCCCGACGCTTAGCGGGGCTAGCACAGATACGCAGTATTTT. Protein sequence: CASSPTLSGASTDTQYF.

This clone was seen a handful of times. V and J are TRBV7-2 and TRBJ1-3; D remains ambiguous. V lost 3 bases and J 0 bases, leaving 3 bases between the germline ends. The germline CDR1 and CDR2 sequences are SGHTA and FQGNSA. The CDR3 is made up of 13 amino acids. The DNA of the CDR3 is TGTGCCAGCAGCTTGGCCTCTGGAAACACCATATATTTT. It codes for CASSLASGNTIYF.

The V call is TRBV30, the J call TRBJ2-3; 11 nucleotides align to TRBD2. CDR1 is GTSNPN, CDR2 SVGIG, per germline (reference sequence). Trimming cost V 3 bases and J 0 bases; bases outside gene matches: 14. CDR3 length: 19 residues. CDR3 region: CAWSAPGLAGGGSTDTQYF. The CDR3 DNA reads as TGTGCCTGGAGCGCCCCCGGGCTAGCGGGAGGTGGAAGCACAGATACGCAGTATTTT. Complete variable domain (other parts from reference TRBV30 and TRBJ2-3): SQTIHQWPATLVQPVGSPLSLECTVEGTSNPNLYWYRQAAGRGLQLLFYSVGIGQISSEVPQNLSASRPQDRQFILSSKKLLLSDSGFYLCAWSAPGLAGGGSTDTQYFGPGTRLTVL.

This clone was found a few times. The genes are TRBV10-2 and TRBJ2-7; weak D call: TRBD2 (5 bases). The V gene lost 3 bases and the J gene lost 12 bases, with 30 bases spanning the gap. The CDR3 has 17 residues. Germline-derived CDR1 and CDR2 are WSHSY and SAAADI. Here the CDR3 DNA reads TGCGCCAGCAGTGAATTGTCTATGTGGATTCGGGATCGGTCGGCGTACTTC. Translating gives CASSELSMWIRDRSAYF.

This chain links TRBV27 with TRBJ1-1, with 8 bases aligning to TRBD1. CDR3 length equals 15 residues. Looked up from germline, CDR1 is MNHEY and CDR2 is SMNVEV (reference sequence). V lost 5 bases and J lost 6; bases outside the gene matches: 11. The CDR3 is CASSLLGRGLAEAFF. The CDR3 coding sequence is TGTGCCAGCAGTCTTCTCGGCAGGGGGCTGGCTGAAGCTTTCTTT.

The J gene is TRBJ1-4, the V gene TRBV30; D is undetermined. Germline V gene lookup returns CDR1 GTSNPN and CDR2 SVGIG (reference sequence). There are 11 residues in the CDR3. With 1 base removed from V and 8 bases from J, the gap between germline ends came to 5 bases. The CDR3 protein is CAWSEYEKLFF. The CDR3 DNA is TGTGCCTGGAGTGAGTACGAAAAACTGTTTTTT.

The rearrangement uses TRBV25-1 and TRBJ1-4, with a possible D match to TRBD1 (5 bases). The CDR3 spans 14 residues. Germline V gene sequence: CDR1 MGHDK, CDR2 SYGVNS. V lost 2 bases and J 8 bases, leaving 12 bases between the germline ends. CDR3 residues: CASSENRLGEKLFF. In nucleotides, the CDR3 is TGTGCCAGCAGTGAAAACAGGTTAGGCGAAAAACTGTTTTTT. Together with reference TRBV25-1 and TRBJ1-4, the CDR3 gives the full variable domain: EADIYQTPRYLVIGTGKKITLECSQTMGHDKMYWYQQDPGMELHLIHYSYGVNSTEKGDLSSESTVSRIRTEHFPLTLESARPSHTSQYLCASSENRLGEKLFFGSGTQLSVL.